Listed below are T cell receptor beta chains from one sample, sequenced in a study of shared clonotypes between healthy human individuals. Assay: immunoSEQ multiplex PCR; the TCRdb copy retains only in-frame clones and omits some. The data contain just over 2,000,000 clones, 85% to 95% of them seen just once; the ten biggest clones take up approximately 0.13%. Sequencing was performed on naive CD4+ T cells sorted from blood. The source is a man aged 18-30 years in good health. CDR3s include the opening cysteine and the closing phenylalanine or tryptophan. The D gene is left open where the match is weak. Clone size is not always given. Where it is, it says once, few, many or a class for expanded clones.

>TRBD2|TRBV4-1|NA|TRBJ2-5
CASSQGIAGGGETQYF
TGCGCCAGCAGCCAAGGAATAGCGGGGGGAGGAGAGACCCAGTACTTC
>NA|TRBV29-1|NA|TRBJ2-7
CSVGRDPGDEQYF
TGCAGCGTTGGCCGGGACCCCGGCGACGAGCAGTACTTC
>NA|TRBV29-1|NA|TRBJ2-2
CSVDDKGTGELFF
TGCAGCGTTGACGACAAGGGGACCGGGGAGCTGTTTTTT
>TRBD1|TRBV7-6|NA|TRBJ2-7
CASSPDRVAPEQYF
TGTGCCAGCAGCCCAGACAGGGTTGCGCCCGAGCAGTACTTC
>TRBD2|TRBV19|NA|TRBJ2-2
CASSIGGGWLISGDSGELFF
TGTGCCAGTAGTATAGGTGGAGGGTGGCTAATCAGCGGGGATTCCGGGGAGCTGTTTTTT
>TRBD1|TRBV29-1|NA|TRBJ1-1
CSVQDREDTEAFF
TGCAGCGTTCAGGACAGGGAAGACACTGAAGCTTTCTTT
>NA|TRBV6-1|NA|TRBJ2-2
CASRVSGNTGELFF
TGTGCCAGCCGCGTTAGCGGGAACACCGGGGAGCTGTTTTTT
>NA|TRBV29-1|NA|TRBJ1-1
CSVIGEMNTEAFF
TGCAGCGTCATTGGAGAAATGAACACTGAAGCTTTCTTT
>TRBD1|TRBV7-2|NA|TRBJ1-2
CASSYPGQGNYGYTF
TGTGCCAGCAGCTATCCGGGACAGGGTAACTATGGCTACACCTTC
>NA|TRBV2|NA|TRBJ1-4
CASSDRARGGEKLFF
TGTGCCAGCAGTGACAGGGCCCGTGGAGGGGAAAAACTGTTTTTT
>NA|TRBV2|once|TRBJ1-5
CASSEGRGNQPQHF
TGTGCCAGCAGTGAAGGCAGGGGAAATCAGCCCCAGCATTTT
>NA|TRBV5-1|NA|TRBJ2-6
CASSFNSVGANVLTF
TGCGCCAGCAGCTTCAACTCCGTTGGGGCCAACGTCCTGACTTTC
>NA|TRBV7-2|NA|TRBJ1-1
CASSLVRDKIKAFF
TGTGCCAGCAGCTTAGTTAGGGACAAAATCAAAGCTTTCTTT
>TRBD2|TRBV2|once|TRBJ2-1
CASRPSGLAGVSYNEQFF
TGTGCCAGCAGACCCTCGGGACTAGCGGGAGTTTCCTACAATGAGCAGTTCTTC
>TRBD1|TRBV10-3|once|TRBJ1-6
CAISESTGTALHPPLHF
TGTGCCATCAGTGAGTCTACCGGGACAGCCCTTCATCCACCCCTCCACTTT
>TRBD2|TRBV10-3|NA|TRBJ2-7
CAITGGSSDEQYF
TGTGCCATCACGGGAGGGAGTAGCGACGAGCAGTACTTC